Described below is a single T cell receptor (beta chain) sequence and its context. Cohort placement rested on clinical history that participants reported themselves. Exposed volunteers were people who met a COVID-19 case within 2 weeks before study entry. In the original processing: It was from reference gene primer amplification that nucleated cell counts were estimated. Method: immunoSEQ multiplex PCR; TCRdb's copy keeps in-frame clones and lacks some. D and trimming come from the DNA, and the V and J calls and clone size come from that table. The table includes about 260,000 clones, more than 80% detected once. The data derive from a study of blood T cell repertoires in COVID-19. Study background: COVID-19 samples from acute and convalescent phases originated in the United States, Italy and Spain.

Trimming cost V 0 bases and J 3 bases, with 10 bases left between them. CDR3 length: 14 residues. Germline lookup yields CDR1 SGHNT and CDR2 YYREEE (reference sequence). The chain recombines TRBV5-4 with TRBJ2-7; perhaps TRBD1 as D (6 bases). The sequence derives from a man aged 45-60 years who had been exposed to COVID-19. The sequenced material came from PBMCs or T cells enriched from blood (not recorded which). CDR3 residues: CASSLVGQNYEQYF. The CDR3, as DNA: TGTGCCAGCAGCTTGGTGGGACAAAACTACGAGCAGTACTTC.